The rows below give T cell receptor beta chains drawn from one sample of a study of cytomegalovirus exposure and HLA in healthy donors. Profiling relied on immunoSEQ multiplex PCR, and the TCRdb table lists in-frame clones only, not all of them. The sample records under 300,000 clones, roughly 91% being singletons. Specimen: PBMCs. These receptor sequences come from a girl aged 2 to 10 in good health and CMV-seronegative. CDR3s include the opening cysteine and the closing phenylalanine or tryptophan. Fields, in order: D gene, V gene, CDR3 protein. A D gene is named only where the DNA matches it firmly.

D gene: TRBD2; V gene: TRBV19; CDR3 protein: CASSMATSGSYEQYF
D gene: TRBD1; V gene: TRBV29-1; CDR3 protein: CSVPTGESNQPQHF
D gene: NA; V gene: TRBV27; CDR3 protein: CASSFLLGTPIYEQYF
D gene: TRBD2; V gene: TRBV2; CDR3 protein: CASSDGGGRAYNEQFF
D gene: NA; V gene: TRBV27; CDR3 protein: CASSFHPWGGPSYEQYF
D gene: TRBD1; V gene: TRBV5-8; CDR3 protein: CASSHRDRNTEAFF
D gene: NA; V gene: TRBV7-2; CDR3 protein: CASSLQVRTGELFF
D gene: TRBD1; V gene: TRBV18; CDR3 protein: CASSQKDRPYEQYF
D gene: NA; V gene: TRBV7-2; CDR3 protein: CASSLVRNEQFF
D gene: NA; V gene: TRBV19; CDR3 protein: CASSIVGGNAEAFF
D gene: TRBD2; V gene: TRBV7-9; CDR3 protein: CSSSLQLAGVNEQFF